A single T cell receptor (beta chain) is shown here with its context. This sample was taken from a study of human T cells and chemical hapten exposure. As for time point: patch test 1, 2 weeks after DPC sensitization. The treatment is: therapeutic diphenylcyclopropenone sensitization with weekly scalp DPC. MiXCR, applied by TCRdb to the RACE reads, yields one record per CDR3 protein. The sample has about 120,000 distinct CDR3 sequences, roughly an eighth seen once. Between the trimmed V and J ends, which lost 1 base and 4 bases, there was a span of 10 bases. The germline V gene has CDR1 MDHEN and CDR2 SYDVKM. The CDR3 has 14 residues.

The sample was whole blood, taken in connection with sensitization to the hapten diphenylcyclopropenone (DPC). This TCR was sampled from a woman between 45 and 60 years old with alopecia areata. Some clones in this sample may be carry-over from other donors' samples. The genes are TRBV28 and TRBJ1-1, with D unclear. In DNA form, the CDR3 reads TGTGCCAGCAGTTTATTCCGGGAGGGCACTGAAGCTTTCTTT. Its translation is CASSLFREGTEAFF. Full variable domain (missing parts from reference TRBV28 and TRBJ1-1): DVKVTQSSRYLVKRTGEKVFLECVQDMDHENMFWYRQDPGLGLRLIYFSYDVKMKEKGDIPEGYSVSREKKERFSLILESASTNQTSMYLCASSLFREGTEAFFGQGTRLTVV.